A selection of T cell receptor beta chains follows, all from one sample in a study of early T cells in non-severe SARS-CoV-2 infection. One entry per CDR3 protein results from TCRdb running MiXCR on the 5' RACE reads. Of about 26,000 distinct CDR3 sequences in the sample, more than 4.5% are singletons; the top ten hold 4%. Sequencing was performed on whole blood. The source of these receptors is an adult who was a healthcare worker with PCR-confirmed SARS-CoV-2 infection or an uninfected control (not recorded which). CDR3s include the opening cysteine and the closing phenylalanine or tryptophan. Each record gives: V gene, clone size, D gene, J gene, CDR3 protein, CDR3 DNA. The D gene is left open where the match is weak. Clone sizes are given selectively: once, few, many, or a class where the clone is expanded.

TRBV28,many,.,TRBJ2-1,CASSSTSRNEQFF,TGTGCCAGCAGTTCTACTAGCCGCAATGAGCAGTTCTTC
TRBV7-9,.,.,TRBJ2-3,CATTLADTQYF,TGTGCCACCACCCTGGCAGATACGCAGTATTTT
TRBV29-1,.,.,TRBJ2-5,CSTSTGTSPQETQYF,TGCAGCACCTCTACCGGGACAAGTCCCCAAGAGACCCAGTACTTC
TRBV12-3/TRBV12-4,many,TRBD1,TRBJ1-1,CASSLWAGGTEAFF,TGTGCCAGCAGTTTATGGGCAGGGGGCACTGAAGCTTTCTTT
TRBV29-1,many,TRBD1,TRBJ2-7,CSVDIPGQGHFYEQYF,TGCAGCGTTGATATACCGGGACAGGGGCATTTCTACGAGCAGTACTTC
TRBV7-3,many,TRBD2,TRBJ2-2,CASSLADTGELFF,TGTGCCAGCAGTCTAGCGGACACCGGGGAGCTGTTTTTT
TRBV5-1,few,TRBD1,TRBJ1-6,CASSPLGQGSSPLHF,TGCGCCAGCAGCCCCCTCGGACAGGGCTCTTCACCCCTCCACTTT
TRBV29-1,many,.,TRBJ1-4,CSVAVPPSDEKLFF,TGCAGCGTTGCGGTCCCTCCGTCGGATGAAAAACTGTTTTTT
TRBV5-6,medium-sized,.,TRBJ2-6,CASSLGAAGPSSGANVLTF,TGTGCCAGCAGCTTGGGGGCTGCCGGGCCTAGTTCTGGGGCCAACGTCCTGACTTTC
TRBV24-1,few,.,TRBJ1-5,CATSDLNGIYSNQPQHF,TGTGCCACCAGTGATTTGAACGGAATATATAGCAATCAGCCCCAGCATTTT
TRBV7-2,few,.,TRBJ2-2,CASTPQGGNTGELFF,TGTGCCAGCACCCCCCAAGGGGGGAACACCGGGGAGCTGTTTTTT
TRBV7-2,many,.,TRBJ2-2,CASSFDRTNTGELFF,TGTGCCAGCAGCTTCGACAGGACGAACACCGGGGAGCTGTTTTTT
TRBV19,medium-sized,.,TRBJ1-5,CASSKQVDNQPQHF,TGTGCCAGTAGTAAACAGGTAGACAATCAGCCCCAGCATTTT
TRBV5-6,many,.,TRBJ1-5,CASSPRGRSNQPQHF,TGTGCCAGCAGCCCACGAGGGCGAAGCAATCAGCCCCAGCATTTT
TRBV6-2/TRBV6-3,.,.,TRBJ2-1,CASSYSRLNYNEQFF,TGTGCCAGCAGTTACTCGAGACTAAACTACAATGAGCAGTTCTTC
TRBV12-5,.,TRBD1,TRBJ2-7,CASGPPTGSYEQYF,TGTGCTAGTGGTCCCCCGACAGGGTCCTACGAGCAGTACTTC
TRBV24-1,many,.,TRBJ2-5,CATSDSKETQYF,TGTGCCACCAGTGATTCTAAAGAGACCCAGTACTTC
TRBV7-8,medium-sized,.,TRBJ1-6,CASSPNSLSSYNSPLHF,TGTGCCAGCAGCCCGAACAGTCTAAGCTCCTATAATTCACCCCTCCACTTT
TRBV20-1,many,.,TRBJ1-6,CSASLEGSSPLHF,TGCAGTGCTAGTTTGGAGGGTAGTTCACCCCTCCACTTT
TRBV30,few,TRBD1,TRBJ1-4,CAWSQGQGREKLFF,TGTGCCTGGAGCCAGGGACAGGGTCGTGAAAAACTGTTTTTT
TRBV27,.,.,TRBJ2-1,CASSQTSPPYNEQFF,TGTGCCAGCAGTCAAACTAGCCCTCCCTACAATGAGCAGTTCTTC
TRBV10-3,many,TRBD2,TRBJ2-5,CAISDQAGGGETQYF,TGTGCCATCAGTGATCAAGCGGGGGGCGGTGAGACCCAGTACTTC
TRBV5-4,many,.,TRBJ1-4,CASSLKDSWNEKLFF,TGTGCCAGCAGCTTGAAGGACAGCTGGAATGAAAAACTGTTTTTT
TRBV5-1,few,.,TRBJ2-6,CASSLAAGYSGANVLTF,TGCGCCAGCAGCTTGGCAGCAGGCTACTCTGGGGCCAACGTCCTGACTTTC